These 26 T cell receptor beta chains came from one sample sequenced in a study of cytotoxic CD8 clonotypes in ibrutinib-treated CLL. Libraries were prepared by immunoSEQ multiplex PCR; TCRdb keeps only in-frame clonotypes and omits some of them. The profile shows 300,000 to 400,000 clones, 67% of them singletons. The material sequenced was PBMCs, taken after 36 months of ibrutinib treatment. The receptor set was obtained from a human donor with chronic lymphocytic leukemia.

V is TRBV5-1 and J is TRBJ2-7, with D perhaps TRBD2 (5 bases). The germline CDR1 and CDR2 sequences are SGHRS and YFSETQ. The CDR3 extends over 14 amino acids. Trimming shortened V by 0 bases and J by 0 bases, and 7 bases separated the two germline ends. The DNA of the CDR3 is TGCGCCAGCAGCTTGGACGGGAACTCCTACGAGCAGTACTTC. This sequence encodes CASSLDGNSYEQYF.

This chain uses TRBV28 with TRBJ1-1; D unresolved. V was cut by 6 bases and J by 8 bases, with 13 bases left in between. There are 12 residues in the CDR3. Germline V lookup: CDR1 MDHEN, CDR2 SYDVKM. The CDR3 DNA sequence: TGTGCCAGCAGCCTAAGGCCTGGGGAAGCTTTCTTT. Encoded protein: CASSLRPGEAFF.

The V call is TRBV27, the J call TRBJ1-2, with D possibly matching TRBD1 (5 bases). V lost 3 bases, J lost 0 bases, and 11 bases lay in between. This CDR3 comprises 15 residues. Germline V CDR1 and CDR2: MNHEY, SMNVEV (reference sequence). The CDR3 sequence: CASSLGQSANYGYTF. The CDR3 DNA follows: TGTGCCAGCAGTTTGGGGCAGAGCGCTAACTATGGCTACACCTTC.

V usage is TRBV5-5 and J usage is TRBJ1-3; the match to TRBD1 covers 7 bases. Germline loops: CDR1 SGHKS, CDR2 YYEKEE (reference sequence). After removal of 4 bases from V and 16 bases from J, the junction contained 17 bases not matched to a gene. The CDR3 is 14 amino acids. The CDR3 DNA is TGTGCCAGCAGCCGGGAGGAGACAGGGCGGGAGGATTATTTT. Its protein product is CASSREETGREDYF.

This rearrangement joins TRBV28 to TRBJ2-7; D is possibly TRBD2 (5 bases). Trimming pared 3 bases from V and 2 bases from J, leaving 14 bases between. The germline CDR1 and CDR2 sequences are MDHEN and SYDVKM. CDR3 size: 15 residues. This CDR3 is CASSLDVEGAYEQYF. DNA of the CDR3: TGTGCCAGCAGTTTGGATGTAGAGGGTGCCTACGAGCAGTACTTC.

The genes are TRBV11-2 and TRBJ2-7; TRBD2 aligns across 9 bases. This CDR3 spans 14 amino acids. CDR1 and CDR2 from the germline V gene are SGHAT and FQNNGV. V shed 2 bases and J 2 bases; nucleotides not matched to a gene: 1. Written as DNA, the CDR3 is TGTGCCAGCAGCTTAAGCGGGGGGCCCTACGAGCAGTACTTC. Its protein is CASSLSGGPYEQYF.

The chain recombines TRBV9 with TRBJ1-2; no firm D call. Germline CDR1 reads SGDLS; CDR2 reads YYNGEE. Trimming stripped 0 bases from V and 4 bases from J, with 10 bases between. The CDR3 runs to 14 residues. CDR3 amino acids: CASSVGAGLYGYTF. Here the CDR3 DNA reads TGTGCCAGCAGCGTAGGGGCCGGCCTCTATGGCTACACCTTC. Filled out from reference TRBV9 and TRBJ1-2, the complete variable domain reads DSGVTQTPKHLITATGQRVTLRCSPRSGDLSVYWYQQSLDQGLQFLIQYYNGEERAKGNILERFSAQQFPDLHSELNLSSLELGDSALYFCASSVGAGLYGYTFGSGTRLTVV.

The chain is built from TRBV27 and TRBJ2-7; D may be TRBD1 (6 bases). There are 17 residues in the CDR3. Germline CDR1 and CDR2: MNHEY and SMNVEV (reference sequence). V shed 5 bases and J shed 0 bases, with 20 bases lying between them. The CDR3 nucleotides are TGTGCCAGCAGTACACTTCTACGGACAGTCTTCTCCTACGAGCAGTACTTC. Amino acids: CASSTLLRTVFSYEQYF.

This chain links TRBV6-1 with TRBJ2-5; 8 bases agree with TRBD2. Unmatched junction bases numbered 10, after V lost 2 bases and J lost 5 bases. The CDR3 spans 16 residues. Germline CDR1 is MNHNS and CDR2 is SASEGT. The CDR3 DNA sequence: TGTGCCAGCAGTGAATTTGGTAGCGGGGTCGAGGAGACCCAGTACTTC. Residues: CASSEFGSGVEETQYF.

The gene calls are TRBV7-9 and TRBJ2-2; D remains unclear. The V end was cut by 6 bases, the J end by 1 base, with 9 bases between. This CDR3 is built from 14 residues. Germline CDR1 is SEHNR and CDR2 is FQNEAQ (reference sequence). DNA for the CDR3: TGTGCCAGCAGGTCTGTGTTGAACACCGGGGAGCTGTTTTTT. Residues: CASRSVLNTGELFF.

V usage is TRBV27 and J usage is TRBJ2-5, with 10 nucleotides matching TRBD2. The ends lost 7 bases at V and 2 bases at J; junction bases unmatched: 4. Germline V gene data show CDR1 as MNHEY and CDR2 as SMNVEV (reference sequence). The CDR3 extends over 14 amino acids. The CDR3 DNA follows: TGTGCCAGCAAGCCGGGACTAGCGCAAGAGACCCAGTACTTC. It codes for CASKPGLAQETQYF.

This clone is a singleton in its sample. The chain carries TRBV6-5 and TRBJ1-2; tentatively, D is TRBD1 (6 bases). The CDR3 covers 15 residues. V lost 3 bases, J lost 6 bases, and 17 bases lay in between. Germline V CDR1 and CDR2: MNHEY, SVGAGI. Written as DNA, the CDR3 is TGTGCCAGCAGTTATCAATCATTACAGGGAAATGGCTACACCTTC. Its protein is CASSYQSLQGNGYTF.

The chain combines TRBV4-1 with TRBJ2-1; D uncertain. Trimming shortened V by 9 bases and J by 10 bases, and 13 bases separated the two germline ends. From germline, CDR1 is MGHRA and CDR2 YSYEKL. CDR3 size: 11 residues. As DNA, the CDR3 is TGCGCCAGTCAGCAGCGTACCGAGCAGTTCTTC. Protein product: CASQQRTEQFF.

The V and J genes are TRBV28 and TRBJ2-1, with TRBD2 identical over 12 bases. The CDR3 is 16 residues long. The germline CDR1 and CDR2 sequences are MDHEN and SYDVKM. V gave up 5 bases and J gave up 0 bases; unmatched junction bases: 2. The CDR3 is CASSGGLAGSYNEQFF. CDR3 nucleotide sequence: TGTGCCAGCAGTGGGGGACTAGCGGGCTCCTACAATGAGCAGTTCTTC.

CDR3 bases: TGCGCCAGCAGCCAAGATTCCCCCCGGACGGACAGGGAAAGACCCCTACGCGAGCAGTACTTC. It codes for CASSQDSPRTDRERPLREQYF. The V gene is TRBV4-1, the J gene TRBJ2-7; 8 bases agree with TRBD1. V trimming: 0 bases; J trimming: 6 bases; junction bases outside the gene matches: 25. The CDR3 runs 21 residues. CDR1 is MGHRA, CDR2 YSYEKL, per germline.

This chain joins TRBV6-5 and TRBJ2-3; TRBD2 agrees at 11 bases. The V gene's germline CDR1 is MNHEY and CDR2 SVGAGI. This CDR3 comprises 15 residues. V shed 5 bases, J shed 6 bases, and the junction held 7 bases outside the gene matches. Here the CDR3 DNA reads TGTGCCAGCAGTATTAATAGCGGGAGGGCGGATACGCAGTATTTT. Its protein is CASSINSGRADTQYF.

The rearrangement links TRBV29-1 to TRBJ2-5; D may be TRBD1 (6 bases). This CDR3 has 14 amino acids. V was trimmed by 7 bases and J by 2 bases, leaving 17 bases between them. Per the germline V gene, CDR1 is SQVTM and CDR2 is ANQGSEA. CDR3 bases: TGCAGCGCAGCACCACAGGGACGACAAGAGACCCAGTACTTC. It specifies CSAAPQGRQETQYF.

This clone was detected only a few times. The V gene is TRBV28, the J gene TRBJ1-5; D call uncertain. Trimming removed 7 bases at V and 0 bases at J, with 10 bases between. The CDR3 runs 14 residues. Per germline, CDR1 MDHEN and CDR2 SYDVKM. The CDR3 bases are TGTGCCAGCAAGGCGAGTTATAGCAATCAGCCCCAGCATTTT. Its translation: CASKASYSNQPQHF. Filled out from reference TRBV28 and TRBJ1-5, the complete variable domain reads DVKVTQSSRYLVKRTGEKVFLECVQDMDHENMFWYRQDPGLGLRLIYFSYDVKMKEKGDIPEGYSVSREKKERFSLILESASTNQTSMYLCASKASYSNQPQHFGDGTRLSIL.

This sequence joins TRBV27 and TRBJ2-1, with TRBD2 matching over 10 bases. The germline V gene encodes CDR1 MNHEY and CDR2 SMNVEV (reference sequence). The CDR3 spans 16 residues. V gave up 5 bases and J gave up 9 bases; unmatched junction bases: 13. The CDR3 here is CASSTFQREGPFEQFF. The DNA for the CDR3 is TGTGCCAGCAGTACATTCCAGCGGGAGGGCCCGTTTGAGCAGTTCTTC.

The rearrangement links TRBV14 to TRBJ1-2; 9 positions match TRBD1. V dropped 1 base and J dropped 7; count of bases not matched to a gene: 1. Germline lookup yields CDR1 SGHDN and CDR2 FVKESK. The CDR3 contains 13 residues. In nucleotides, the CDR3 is TGTGCCAGCAGCCAAGCGGACAGGGGTGGCTACACCTTC. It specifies CASSQADRGGYTF. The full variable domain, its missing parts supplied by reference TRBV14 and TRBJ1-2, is EAGVTQFPSHSVIEKGQTVTLRCDPISGHDNLYWYRRVMGKEIKFLLHFVKESKQDESGMPNNRFLAERTGGTYSTLKVQPAELEDSGVYFCASSQADRGGYTFGSGTRLTVV.

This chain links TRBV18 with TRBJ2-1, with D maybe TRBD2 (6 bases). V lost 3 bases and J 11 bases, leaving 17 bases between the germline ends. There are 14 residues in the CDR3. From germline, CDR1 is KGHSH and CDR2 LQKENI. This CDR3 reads CASSPGGAIEQQFF. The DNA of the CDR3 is TGTGCCAGCTCACCCGGAGGGGCCATAGAACAGCAGTTCTTC.

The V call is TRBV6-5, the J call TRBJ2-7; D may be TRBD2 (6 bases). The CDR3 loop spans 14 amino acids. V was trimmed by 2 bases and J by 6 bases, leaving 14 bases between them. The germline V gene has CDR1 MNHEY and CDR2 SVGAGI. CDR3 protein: CASSYGGGMSEQYF. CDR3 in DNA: TGTGCCAGCAGTTACGGCGGAGGGATGAGCGAGCAGTACTTC.

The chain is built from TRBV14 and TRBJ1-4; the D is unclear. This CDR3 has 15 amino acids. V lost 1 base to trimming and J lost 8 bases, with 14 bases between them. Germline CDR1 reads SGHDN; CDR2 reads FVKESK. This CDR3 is CASSQGLYKREKLFF. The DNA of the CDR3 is TGTGCCAGCAGCCAAGGGCTCTACAAACGGGAAAAACTGTTTTTT.

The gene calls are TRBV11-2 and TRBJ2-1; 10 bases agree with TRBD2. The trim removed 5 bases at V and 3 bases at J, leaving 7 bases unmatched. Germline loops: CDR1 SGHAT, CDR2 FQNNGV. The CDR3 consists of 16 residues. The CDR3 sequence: CASSADLAGVYNEQFF. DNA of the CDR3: TGTGCCAGCAGCGCCGATCTAGCGGGAGTCTACAATGAGCAGTTCTTC.

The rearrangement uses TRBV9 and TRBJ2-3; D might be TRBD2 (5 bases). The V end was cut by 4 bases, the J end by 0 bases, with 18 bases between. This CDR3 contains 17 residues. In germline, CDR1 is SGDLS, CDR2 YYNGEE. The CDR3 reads CASSSSEGLASTDTQYF. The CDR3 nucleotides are TGTGCCAGCAGCTCTAGTGAGGGTTTGGCTAGCACAGATACGCAGTATTTT.

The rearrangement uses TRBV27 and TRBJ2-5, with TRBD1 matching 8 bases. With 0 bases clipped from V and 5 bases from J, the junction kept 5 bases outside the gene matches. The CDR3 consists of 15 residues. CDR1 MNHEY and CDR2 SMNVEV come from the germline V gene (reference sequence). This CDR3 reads CASSLSAGGGETQYF. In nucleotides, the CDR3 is TGTGCCAGCAGTTTATCGGCAGGGGGCGGCGAGACCCAGTACTTC.